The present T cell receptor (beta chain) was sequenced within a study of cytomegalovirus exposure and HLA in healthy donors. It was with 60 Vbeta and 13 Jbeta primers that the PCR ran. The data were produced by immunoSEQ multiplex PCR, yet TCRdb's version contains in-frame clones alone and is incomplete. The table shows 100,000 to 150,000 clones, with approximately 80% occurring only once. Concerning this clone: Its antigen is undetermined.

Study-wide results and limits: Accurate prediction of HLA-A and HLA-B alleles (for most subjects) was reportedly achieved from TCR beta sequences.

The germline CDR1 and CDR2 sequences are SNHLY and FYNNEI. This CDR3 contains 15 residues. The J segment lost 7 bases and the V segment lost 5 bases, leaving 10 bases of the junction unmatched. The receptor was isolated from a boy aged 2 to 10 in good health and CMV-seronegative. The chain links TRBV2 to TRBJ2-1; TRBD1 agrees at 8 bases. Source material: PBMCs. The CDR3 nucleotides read TGTGCCAGCAGTCCCACGACAGGGGTGGGGAATGAGCAGTTCTTC. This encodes CASSPTTGVGNEQFF.